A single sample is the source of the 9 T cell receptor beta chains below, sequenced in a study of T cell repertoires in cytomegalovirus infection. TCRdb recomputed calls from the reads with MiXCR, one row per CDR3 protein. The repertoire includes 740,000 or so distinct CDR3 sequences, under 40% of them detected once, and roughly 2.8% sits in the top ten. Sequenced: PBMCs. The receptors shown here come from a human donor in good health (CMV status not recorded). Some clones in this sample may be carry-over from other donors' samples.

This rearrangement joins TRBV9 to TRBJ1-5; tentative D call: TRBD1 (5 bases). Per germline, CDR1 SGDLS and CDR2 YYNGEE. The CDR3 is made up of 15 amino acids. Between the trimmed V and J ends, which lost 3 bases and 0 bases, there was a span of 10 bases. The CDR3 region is CASSGGMASNQPQHF. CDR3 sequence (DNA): TGTGCCAGCAGCGGGGGGATGGCTAGCAATCAGCCCCAGCATTTT. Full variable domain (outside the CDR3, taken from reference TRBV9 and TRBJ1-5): DSGVTQTPKHLITATGQRVTLRCSPRSGDLSVYWYQQSLDQGLQFLIQYYNGEERAKGNILERFSAQQFPDLHSELNLSSLELGDSALYFCASSGGMASNQPQHFGDGTRLSIL.

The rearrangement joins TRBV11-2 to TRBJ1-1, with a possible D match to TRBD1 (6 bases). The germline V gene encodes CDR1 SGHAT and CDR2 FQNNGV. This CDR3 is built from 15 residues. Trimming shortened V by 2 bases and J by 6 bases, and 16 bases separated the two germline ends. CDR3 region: CASSLFGRGLSEAFF. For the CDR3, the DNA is TGTGCCAGCAGCTTATTTGGCAGGGGTTTATCTGAAGCTTTCTTT.

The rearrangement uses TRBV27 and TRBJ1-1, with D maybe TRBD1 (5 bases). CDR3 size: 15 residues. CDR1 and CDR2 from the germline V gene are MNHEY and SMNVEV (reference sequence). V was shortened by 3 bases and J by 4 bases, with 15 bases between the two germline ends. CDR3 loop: CASSLFGGAVTEAFF. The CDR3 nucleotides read TGTGCCAGCAGTTTGTTCGGGGGTGCGGTCACTGAAGCTTTCTTT.

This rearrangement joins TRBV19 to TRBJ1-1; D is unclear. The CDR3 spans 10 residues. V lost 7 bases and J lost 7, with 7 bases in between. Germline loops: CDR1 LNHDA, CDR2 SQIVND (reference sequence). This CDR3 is CASKQNEAFF. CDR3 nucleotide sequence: TGTGCCAGTAAACAAAATGAAGCTTTCTTT.

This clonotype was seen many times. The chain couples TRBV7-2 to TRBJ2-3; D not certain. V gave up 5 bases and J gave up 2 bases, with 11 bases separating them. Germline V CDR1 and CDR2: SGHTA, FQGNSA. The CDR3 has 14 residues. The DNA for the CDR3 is TGTGCCAGCAGCCGGGTTAGGAACACAGATACGCAGTATTTT. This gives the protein CASSRVRNTDTQYF. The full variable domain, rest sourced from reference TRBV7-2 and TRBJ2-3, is GAGVSQSPSNKVTEKGKDVELRCDPISGHTALYWYRQSLGQGLEFLIYFQGNSAPDKSGLPSDRFSAERTGGSVSTLTIQRTQQEDSAVYLCASSRVRNTDTQYFGPGTRLTVL.

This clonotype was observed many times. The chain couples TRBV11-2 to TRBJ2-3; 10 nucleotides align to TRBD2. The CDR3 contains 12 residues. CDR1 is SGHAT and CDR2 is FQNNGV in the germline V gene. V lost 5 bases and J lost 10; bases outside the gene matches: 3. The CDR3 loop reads CASSLGLAAQYF. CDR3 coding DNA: TGTGCCAGCAGCCTCGGACTAGCGGCGCAGTATTTT. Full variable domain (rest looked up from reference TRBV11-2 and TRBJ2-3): EAGVAQSPRYKIIEKRQSVAFWCNPISGHATLYWYQQILGQGPKLLIQFQNNGVVDDSQLPKDRFSAERLKGVDSTLKIQPAKLEDSAVYLCASSLGLAAQYFGPGTRLTVL.

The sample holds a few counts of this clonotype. This chain's CDR3 is CASTLRGEETQYF. CDR3 DNA: TGTGCCAGCACCCTTCGGGGGGAAGAGACCCAGTACTTC. The genes are TRBV5-5 and TRBJ2-5, with 7 bases lining up with TRBD2. The germline V gene has CDR1 SGHKS and CDR2 YYEKEE (reference sequence). Trimming removed 6 bases from V and 3 bases from J; junction bases left unmatched: 5. The CDR3 spans 13 residues.

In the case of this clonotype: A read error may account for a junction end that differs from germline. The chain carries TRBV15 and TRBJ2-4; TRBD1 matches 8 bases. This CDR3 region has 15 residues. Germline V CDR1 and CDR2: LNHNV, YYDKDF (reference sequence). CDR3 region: CSTSSRTGLGNIQYF. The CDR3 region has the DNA TGTTCCACCAGCAGCCGGACAGGGCTTGGGAACATTCAGTACTTC.

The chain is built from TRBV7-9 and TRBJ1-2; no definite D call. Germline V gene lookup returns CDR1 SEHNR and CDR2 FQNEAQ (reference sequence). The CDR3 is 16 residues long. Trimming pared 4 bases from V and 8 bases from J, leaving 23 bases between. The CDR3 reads CASSSLEVTLVYGYTF. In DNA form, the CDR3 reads TGTGCCAGCAGCTCCCTAGAGGTGACTCTGGTGTACGGCTACACCTTC.